The source of this T cell receptor (beta chain) is a study of identical twins. TCRdb re-called the 5' RACE reads through MiXCR, storing one row per CDR3 protein. The sample lists hundreds of thousands of distinct CDR3 sequences; under 9% were seen once. Germline trimming cut 3 bases from V and 4 bases from J; bases unmatched to any gene: 14. CDR3 length: 17 amino acids. Germline assignment: CDR1 DFQATT and CDR2 SNEGSKA (reference sequence). These records were also assigned to another study, of yellow fever vaccine responses in identical twins.

The clonotype was recovered from a young woman in good health. The sequenced sample consisted of PBMCs. J is TRBJ2-7 and V is TRBV20-1, with 11 bases lining up with TRBD1. This CDR3 reads CSASTLLRDRGDYEQYF. The CDR3, as DNA: TGCAGTGCTAGTACCCTCCTCCGGGACAGGGGGGATTACGAGCAGTACTTC.